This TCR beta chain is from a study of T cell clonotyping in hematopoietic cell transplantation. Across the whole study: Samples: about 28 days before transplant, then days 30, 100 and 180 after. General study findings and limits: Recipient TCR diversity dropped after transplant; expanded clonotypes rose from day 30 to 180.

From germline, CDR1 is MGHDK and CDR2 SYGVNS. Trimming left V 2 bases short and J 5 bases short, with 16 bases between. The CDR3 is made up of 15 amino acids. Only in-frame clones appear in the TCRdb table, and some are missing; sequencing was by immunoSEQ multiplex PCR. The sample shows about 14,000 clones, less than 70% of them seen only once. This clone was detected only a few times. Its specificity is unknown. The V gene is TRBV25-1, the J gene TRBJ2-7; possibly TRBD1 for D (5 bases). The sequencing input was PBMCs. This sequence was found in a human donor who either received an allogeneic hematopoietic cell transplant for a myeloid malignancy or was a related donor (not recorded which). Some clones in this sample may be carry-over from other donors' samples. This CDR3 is CASSEPRSGKDEQYF. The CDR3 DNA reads TGTGCCAGCAGTGAACCGCGATCAGGGAAGGACGAGCAGTACTTC.